This TCR beta chain is drawn from a study of T cell responses to AZD1222 COVID-19 vaccine. Study-wide results and caveats: Donors in the cohort were predominantly white British and more often female, and clonal diversity was possibly underestimated.

In the case of this clone: The antigen remains undetermined.

CDR3 length: 12 amino acids. Germline V gives CDR1 MNHEY, CDR2 SVGAGI. V was shortened by 8 bases and J by 2 bases, with 7 bases between the two germline ends. Second doses were pooled across both intervals (about 4 or about 12 weeks). Sequenced by immunoSEQ multiplex PCR; TCRdb stores in-frame clones only, minus some. This sample has around 78,000 clones; roughly nine tenths occur once, and the top ten carry around 1.4%. This sequence originates from an adult who received the AZD1222 COVID-19 vaccine. The starting material was peripheral blood, obtained 28 days after the second AZD1222 dose. This sequence joins TRBV6-5 and TRBJ1-3; a possible D gene is TRBD1 (5 bases). This CDR3 reads CASQGTGNTIYF. The DNA for the CDR3 is TGTGCCAGCCAGGGCACTGGAAACACCATATATTTT.